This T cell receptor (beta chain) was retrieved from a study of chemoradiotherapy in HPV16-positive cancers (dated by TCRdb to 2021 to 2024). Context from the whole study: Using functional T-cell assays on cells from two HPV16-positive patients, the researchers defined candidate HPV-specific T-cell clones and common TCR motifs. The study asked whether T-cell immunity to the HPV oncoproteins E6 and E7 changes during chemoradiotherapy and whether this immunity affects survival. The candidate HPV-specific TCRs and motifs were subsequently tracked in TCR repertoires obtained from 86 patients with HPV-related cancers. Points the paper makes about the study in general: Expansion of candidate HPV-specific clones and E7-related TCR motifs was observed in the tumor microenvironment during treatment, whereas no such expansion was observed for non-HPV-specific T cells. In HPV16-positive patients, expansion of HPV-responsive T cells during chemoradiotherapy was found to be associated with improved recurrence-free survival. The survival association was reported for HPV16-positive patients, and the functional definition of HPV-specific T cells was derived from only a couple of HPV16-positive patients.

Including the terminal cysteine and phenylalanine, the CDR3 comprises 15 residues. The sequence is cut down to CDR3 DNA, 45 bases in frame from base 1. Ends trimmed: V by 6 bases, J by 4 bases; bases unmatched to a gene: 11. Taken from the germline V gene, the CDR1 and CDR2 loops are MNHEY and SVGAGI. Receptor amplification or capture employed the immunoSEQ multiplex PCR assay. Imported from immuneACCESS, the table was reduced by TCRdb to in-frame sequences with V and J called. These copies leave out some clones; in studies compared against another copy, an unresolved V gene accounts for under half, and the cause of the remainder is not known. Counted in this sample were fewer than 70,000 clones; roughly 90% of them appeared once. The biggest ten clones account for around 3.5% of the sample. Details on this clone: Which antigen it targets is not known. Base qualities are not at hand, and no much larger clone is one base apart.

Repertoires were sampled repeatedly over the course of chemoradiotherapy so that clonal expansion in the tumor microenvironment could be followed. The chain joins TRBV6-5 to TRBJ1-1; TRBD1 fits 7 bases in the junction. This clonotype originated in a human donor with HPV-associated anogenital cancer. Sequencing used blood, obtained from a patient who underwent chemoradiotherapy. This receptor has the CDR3 CASSKTSRGSTEAFF. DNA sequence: TGTGCCAGCAGCAAGACTTCCAGGGGGAGCACTGAAGCTTTCTTT.